The T cell receptor (beta chain) under discussion was sequenced for a study of T cell responses to AZD1222 COVID-19 vaccine. The method was immunoSEQ multiplex PCR; TCRdb's version includes in-frame clones alone and lacks a portion of them. The data hold about 79,000 clones, with 80% observed a single time. In regard to this clone: Its antigen is still unknown.

Broader study findings: Spike-wide vaccine-associated CD4 TCRs dominated at 160-218 and 743-854. Compared with day 0, the breadth and depth of the Spike-specific TCR repertoire rose significantly after two doses of AZD1222.

The CDR3 sequence is 15 residues long. CDR1 and CDR2 (germline): SGHDT, YYEEEE. V lost 4 bases to trimming and J lost 6 bases; unmatched junction nucleotides: 8. The clonotype was recovered from an adult in good health. The gene calls are TRBV5-6 and TRBJ1-4, with 8 bases aligning to TRBD1. Material: peripheral blood, obtained on day 0 of AZD1222 vaccination. DNA for the CDR3: TGTGCCAGCAGCGGATCCCCGGACAGGGATGAAAAACTGTTTTTT. Residues: CASSGSPDRDEKLFF.